A single sample gave rise to the 8 T cell receptor beta chains below, sequenced in a study of T cells in Graves' hyperthyroidism and ophthalmopathy (dated by TCRdb to about 2019). Library generation was performed with multiplex PCR. Sequenced on an Illumina HiSeq 2000. TCR beta CDR3 regions were amplified from RNA transcripts. The first round of RT-PCR for the TCR CDR3 was performed with the HTBI primer set and the Qiagen OneStep RT-PCR kit. The public reads were reanalyzed by TCRdb: fastp trimming at Q25, MiXCR alignment, in-frame beta chains only. Rows matching on CDR3 protein sequence are summarized as one entry with the most common DNA and genes. Counted in this sample were hundreds of thousands of distinct CDR3 sequences; around 39% of them appeared once. About 9% of the sample rests with the top ten. Sequencing input: blood. The receptors here all came from a young man with Graves' hyperthyroidism.

The rearrangement links TRBV6-6 to TRBJ2-7; 14 nucleotides match TRBD2. CDR1 is MNHNY, CDR2 SVGAGI, per germline (reference sequence). The V gene end was trimmed by 10 bases and the J gene end by 2 bases; junction bases not matched to a gene: 16. This CDR3 has 18 residues. CDR3: CATYLGTSGSGMTYEQYF. CDR3 bases: TGTGCCACCTATCTCGGGACTAGCGGGAGTGGGATGACCTACGAGCAGTACTTC.

The chain links TRBV7-2 to TRBJ1-3; D is unclear. Germline V gives CDR1 SGHTA, CDR2 FQGNSA. This CDR3 region has 14 residues. V was pared by 2 bases and J by 3 bases, with 8 bases between. The CDR3: CASSLMTVGNTIYF. The CDR3 DNA reads TGTGCCAGCAGCTTAATGACGGTTGGAAACACCATATATTTT.

This clonotype has a handful of counts. The CDR3 spells CASSPGLAGDFYEQYF. CDR3 nucleotides: TGTGCCAGCAGTCCTGGACTAGCGGGGGACTTCTACGAGCAGTACTTC. The rearrangement links TRBV2 to TRBJ2-7; TRBD2 agrees at 13 bases. The CDR3 totals 16 residues. Germline loops: CDR1 SNHLY, CDR2 FYNNEI. J lost 3 bases, V lost 5 bases, and 7 bases had no gene match.

V usage is TRBV3-1 and J usage is TRBJ2-7, with TRBD2 matching over 7 bases. Trimming took 4 bases from V and 2 from J; bases not matched to a gene: 8. Germline-derived CDR1 and CDR2 are LGHDT and YNNKEL (reference sequence). CDR3 length: 15 residues. CDR3 DNA: TGTGCCAGCAGCCCTTGGGCGGGAGATCCCTACGAGCAGTACTTC. It yields the protein CASSPWAGDPYEQYF.

V gene TRBV24-1 combines with J gene TRBJ2-3, with 7 bases identical to TRBD2. Trimming cost V 4 bases and J 2 bases; bases outside gene matches: 8. Germline values: CDR1 KGHDR, CDR2 SFDVKD. The CDR3 length is 16 residues. The CDR3 sequence: CATSESGGPNTDTQYF. The CDR3 DNA reads as TGTGCCACCAGTGAATCGGGGGGACCGAACACAGATACGCAGTATTTT.

The V call is TRBV7-9, the J call TRBJ1-1; D perhaps matches TRBD1 (6 bases). Between the trimmed V and J ends, which lost 9 bases and 1 base, there was a span of 21 bases. The length of the CDR3 is 16 residues. The germline CDR1 and CDR2 sequences are SEHNR and FQNEAQ (reference sequence). CDR3 residues: CASSGGLGGRNTEAFF. The CDR3 DNA is TGTGCCAGTAGTGGGGGCCTCGGGGGGCGGAACACTGAAGCTTTCTTT.

This clonotype was counted a few times. This sequence joins TRBV29-1 and TRBJ1-2; D is unresolved. The CDR3 is made up of 11 amino acids. Deletions cut 4 bases from V and 4 bases from J, with 7 bases between. Germline V gene data show CDR1 as SQVTM and CDR2 as ANQGSEA. CDR3 DNA: TGCAGCGTTGGGGCGGGCTATGGCTACACCTTC. This encodes CSVGAGYGYTF.

The chain combines TRBV6-5 with TRBJ1-2; TRBD1 matches 7 bases. The CDR3 sequence is 15 residues long. Per the germline V gene, CDR1 is MNHEY and CDR2 is SVGAGI. The V and J ends lost 0 bases and 4 bases, in that order; junction bases with no gene match: 5. CDR3 DNA sequence: TGTGCCAGCAGTTACTCCCGGGACAGCCCCTATGGCTACACCTTC. Translated, it gives CASSYSRDSPYGYTF.